This T cell receptor beta chain came from a study of blood T cell repertoires in COVID-19. Looking at the study overall: The United States, Italy and Spain supplied acute and convalescent COVID-19 samples. Sample material is recorded as cDNA or gDNA derived from T cells, B-cell-depleted T cells, or PBMCs.

Trimming pared 1 base from V and 4 bases from J, leaving 14 bases between. The CDR3 consists of 16 residues. CDR1 is SEHNR and CDR2 is FQNEAQ in the germline V gene (reference sequence). Assay used: immunoSEQ multiplex PCR; TCRdb lists only in-frame clones, some missing. The sample records tens of thousands of clones, around 87% being singletons. The chain links TRBV7-9 to TRBJ1-5, with D perhaps matching TRBD1 (6 bases). What was sequenced was peripheral blood. The sequence was collected from an elderly man with acute or convalescent COVID-19. The CDR3 here is CASSLGTTGKNQPQHF. CDR3 DNA sequence: TGTGCCAGCAGCTTAGGTACAACAGGGAAGAATCAGCCCCAGCATTTT.